The 3 T cell receptor beta chains given below trace back to one sample, sequenced in a study of T cell repertoires in cytomegalovirus infection. TCRdb re-called the reads through MiXCR, storing one row per CDR3 protein. This sample has some 20,000 distinct CDR3 sequences, with 42% found just once. Their antigen targets remain unknown. The sample in question was CD8+ T cells from cultured PBMCs, obtained from culture after CMV antigen stimulation. The receptors were gathered from a human donor in good health (CMV status not recorded). Some clones in this sample may be carry-over from other donors' samples.

The V and J genes are TRBV7-9 and TRBJ2-5; 16 nucleotides match TRBD2. Losses at the gene ends were 5 bases for V and 5 bases for J; bases not matched to a gene: 11. The V gene's germline CDR1 is SEHNR and CDR2 FQNEAQ (reference sequence). The CDR3 length is 18 residues. In nucleotides, the CDR3 is TGTGCCAGCAGCCCCGGGACTAGCGGGAGGGCCTCTACTGAGACCCAGTACTTC. Protein product: CASSPGTSGRASTETQYF.

A few counts support this clonotype. The chain joins TRBV27 to TRBJ2-1, with D perhaps matching TRBD1 or TRBD2 (6 bases each). V lost 6 bases to trimming and J lost 3 bases, with 12 bases between them. CDR1 and CDR2 (germline): MNHEY, SMNVEV (reference sequence). This CDR3 is built from 14 residues. The CDR3 DNA reads TGTGCCAGCAGGGACGGAGGGGGCTACAATGAGCAGTTCTTC. Protein product: CASRDGGGYNEQFF.

V is TRBV4-1 and J is TRBJ2-7; the D is unclear. V lost 3 bases, J lost 1 base, and 10 bases lay in between. Germline CDR1 MGHRA, CDR2 YSYEKL. The CDR3 has 14 residues. CDR3 in DNA: TGCGCCAGCAGCCAGTACGCGAGATCCTACGAGCAGTACTTC. This sequence encodes CASSQYARSYEQYF.